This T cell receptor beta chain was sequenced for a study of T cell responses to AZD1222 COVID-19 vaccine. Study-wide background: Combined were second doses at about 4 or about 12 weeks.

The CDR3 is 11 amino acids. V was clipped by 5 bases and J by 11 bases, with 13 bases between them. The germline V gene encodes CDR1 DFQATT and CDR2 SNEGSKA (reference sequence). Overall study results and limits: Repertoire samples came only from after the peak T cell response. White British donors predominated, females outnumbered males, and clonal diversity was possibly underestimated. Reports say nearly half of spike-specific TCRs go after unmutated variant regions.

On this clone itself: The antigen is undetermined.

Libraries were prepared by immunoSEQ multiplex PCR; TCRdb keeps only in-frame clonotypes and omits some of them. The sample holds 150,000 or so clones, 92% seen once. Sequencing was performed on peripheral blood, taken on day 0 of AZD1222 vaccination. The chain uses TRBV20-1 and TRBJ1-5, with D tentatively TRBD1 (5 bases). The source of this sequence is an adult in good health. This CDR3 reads CSAPRGGAQHF. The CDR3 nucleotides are TGCAGTGCTCCGCGGGGAGGGGCCCAGCATTTT.